The clone carrying this T cell receptor (beta chain) was counted at least ten times. Its antigen is not known. The protocol attached unique molecular identifiers to individual cDNA molecules. MiXCR was run by TCRdb on the 5' RACE reads, yielding one entry per CDR3 protein. The repertoire holds approximately 62,000 distinct CDR3 sequences, with around 12% as singletons. The data derive from a study of early T cells in non-severe SARS-CoV-2 infection. Study in general: Chains were unpaired, as sequencing was done on bulk RNA from unsorted whole blood.

The study's findings and limits: The study's VDJdb matching favored anti-spike CD8 responses and missed private and CD4 specificities.

This TCR came from an adult who was a healthcare worker with PCR-confirmed SARS-CoV-2 infection or an uninfected control (not recorded which). The specimen sequenced was whole blood.

CDR3 in amino acids: CASSQVEEQYF. In DNA, the CDR3 is TGTGCCAGCAGCCAAGTTGAGGAGCAGTACTTC. V usage is TRBV3-1 and J usage is TRBJ2-7; D gene unclear. The length of the CDR3 is 11 residues. Trimming shortened V by 1 base and J by 7 bases, and 5 bases separated the two germline ends. In germline, CDR1 is LGHDT, CDR2 YNNKEL (reference sequence).